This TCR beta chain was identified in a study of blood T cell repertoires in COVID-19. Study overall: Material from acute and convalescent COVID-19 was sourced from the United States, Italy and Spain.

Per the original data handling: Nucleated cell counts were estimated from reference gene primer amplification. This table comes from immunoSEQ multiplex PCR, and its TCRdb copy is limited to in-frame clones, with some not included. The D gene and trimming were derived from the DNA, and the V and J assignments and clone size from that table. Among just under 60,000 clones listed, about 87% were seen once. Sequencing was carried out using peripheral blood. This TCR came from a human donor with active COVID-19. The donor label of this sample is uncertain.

Written as DNA, the CDR3 is TGTGCCAGCTCACCCATACTAGCGGGGGTTGGTGAGACCCAGTACTTC. Translated: CASSPILAGVGETQYF. The chain is built from TRBV18 and TRBJ2-5; 11 positions match TRBD2. The trim removed 3 bases at V and 5 bases at J, leaving 8 bases unmatched. This CDR3 has 16 residues. The germline CDR1 and CDR2 sequences are KGHSH and LQKENI.